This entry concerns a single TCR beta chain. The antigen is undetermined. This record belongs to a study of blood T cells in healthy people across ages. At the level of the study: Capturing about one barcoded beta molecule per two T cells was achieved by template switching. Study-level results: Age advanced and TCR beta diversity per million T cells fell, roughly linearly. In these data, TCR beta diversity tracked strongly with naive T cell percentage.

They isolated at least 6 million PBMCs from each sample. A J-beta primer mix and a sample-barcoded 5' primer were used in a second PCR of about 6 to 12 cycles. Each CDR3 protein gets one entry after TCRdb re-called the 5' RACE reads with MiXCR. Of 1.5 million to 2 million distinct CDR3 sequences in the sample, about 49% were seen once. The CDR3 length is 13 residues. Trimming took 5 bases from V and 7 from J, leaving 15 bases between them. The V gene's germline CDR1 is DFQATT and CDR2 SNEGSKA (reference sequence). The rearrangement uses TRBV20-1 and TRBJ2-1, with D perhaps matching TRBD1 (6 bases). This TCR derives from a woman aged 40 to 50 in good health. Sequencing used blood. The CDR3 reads CSAPRQGWNEQFF. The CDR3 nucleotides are TGCAGTGCTCCCCGGCAGGGGTGGAATGAGCAGTTCTTC.